The T cell receptor beta chain described here comes from a study of cytomegalovirus exposure and HLA in healthy donors. Overall study results and limits: A later analysis linked a missense DCLRE1C variant to TCR beta V- and J-gene trimming. Researchers had no immune exposure information except CMV serostatus available. One cluster of highly shared sequence variants probably arose as a sequencing artifact.

The PCR made use of 60 Vbeta and 13 Jbeta primers. Clones were read by immunoSEQ multiplex PCR, and TCRdb kept only the in-frame ones, dropping some. The sample consists of tens of thousands of clones, roughly nine tenths of them appearing once. As concerns this clone: Its antigen is currently unknown.

V trimming: 9 bases; J trimming: 5 bases; junction bases outside the gene matches: 11. The CDR3 length is 15 residues. Germline V gene lookup returns CDR1 WSHSY and CDR2 SAAADI. The sequence was collected from a young man in good health and CMV-seropositive. The rearrangement joins TRBV10-2 to TRBJ2-1; 9 bases line up with TRBD1. Sequencing was performed on PBMCs. DNA for the CDR3: TGCGCCAGTCGGAGGGACAGGGCGATACACAATGAGCAGTTCTTC. Translated: CASRRDRAIHNEQFF.